This T cell receptor beta chain was identified in a study of T cells in Graves' hyperthyroidism and ophthalmopathy. Regarding the study as a whole: Among thyroid clonotypes expanded above 0.001, most also appeared in blood.

The CDR3 consists of 18 residues. Germline CDR1 and CDR2: MNHNS and SASEGT. V trimming: 5 bases; J trimming: 7 bases; junction bases outside the gene matches: 15. Recently diagnosed hyperthyroidism of less than 2 months' duration affected patients aged 18 to 65. The TCR beta CDR3 regions underwent amplification using RNA transcripts as the source. A set of HTBI primers served as the primers for a first-round RT-PCR of the TCR CDR3. One entry per CDR3 protein, called by TCRdb with MiXCR from the multiplex PCR reads. In the table there are fewer than 600,000 distinct CDR3 sequences, 12% to 15% of which are singletons. To note about this clonotype: Its antigen is unidentified.

The V gene is TRBV6-1, the J gene TRBJ2-2; 11 nucleotides agree with TRBD2. The TCR originated in a woman aged 40-49 years with Graves' hyperthyroidism. The specimen sequenced was blood. The CDR3 spells CASSSRLAGPSDLGELFF. The CDR3 DNA reads TGTGCCAGCAGTTCGCGACTAGCGGGACCGTCTGACCTCGGGGAGCTGTTTTTT.